This is a list of T cell receptor beta chains from one sample in a study of regulatory T cells in long-lasting Graves disease. TCRdb independently ran MiXCR on the multiplex PCR reads; one entry per CDR3 protein. The sample lists some 330,000 distinct CDR3 sequences, 10% to 15% occurring once. A further study also used this sample, focusing on T cells in Graves' hyperthyroidism and ophthalmopathy.

The specimen was peripheral blood mononuclear cells (PBMCs), collected at new diagnosis, from a patient treated with antithyroid drugs. These receptors all stem from a woman aged 18-29 years with Graves disease. Each CDR3 is given with its conserved first and last residue. The D gene is left open where the match is weak. The listing skips clone size in some rows; elsewhere it reads once, few, many or a size class.

cdr3_length d_call j_call v_call clone_size cdr3_aa cdr3_nt
14 - TRBJ1-5 TRBV28 few CASRFAGYVQPQHF TGTGCCAGCCGCTTCGCCGGGTACGTACAGCCCCAGCATTTT
14 - TRBJ2-1 TRBV30 many CAWILGSSYNEQFF TGTGCCTGGATTCTCGGTAGCTCCTACAATGAGCAGTTCTTC
18 TRBD2 TRBJ2-1 TRBV10-2 few CASKERGGILLRYNEQFF TGCGCCAGCAAAGAGCGGGGGGGTATCCTACTGCGATACAATGAGCAGTTCTTC
13 - TRBJ1-3 TRBV6-1 many CASSPRRGNTIYF TGTGCCAGCAGTCCGCGGAGGGGAAACACCATATATTTT
16 TRBD1 TRBJ1-1 TRBV7-2 few CASSSVTGGWITEAFF TGTGCCAGCAGCTCCGTGACAGGGGGCTGGATCACTGAAGCTTTCTTT
15 TRBD1 TRBJ2-3 TRBV18 many CASSPPQGGLDTQYF TGTGCCAGCTCACCACCACAGGGGGGATTGGATACGCAGTATTTT
16 TRBD2 TRBJ2-2 TRBV20-1 few CSARSTSGKNTGELFF TGCAGTGCTAGAAGTACTAGCGGGAAAAACACCGGGGAGCTGTTTTTT
11 - TRBJ1-1 TRBV20-1 many CSARLVTEAFF TGCAGTGCTCGACTGGTCACTGAAGCTTTCTTT
13 - TRBJ2-7 TRBV20-1 many CSAMGSGSNEQYF TGCAGTGCTATGGGGTCGGGTTCGAACGAGCAGTACTTC
12 - TRBJ2-7 TRBV14 - CASSRDHYEQYF TGTGCCAGCAGCCGCGACCACTACGAGCAGTACTTC
16 TRBD1 TRBJ1-2 TRBV30 few CAWSEWRQGPERGYTF TGTGCCTGGAGCGAGTGGAGACAGGGGCCTGAACGCGGCTACACCTTC
16 TRBD2 TRBJ2-3 TRBV12-3/TRBV12-4 many CASSIAGGRVRDTQYF TGTGCCAGCAGTATAGCGGGAGGGCGAGTAAGAGATACGCAGTATTTT
14 - TRBJ2-3 TRBV7-2 many CASIQGAGSDTQYF TGTGCCAGCATCCAAGGGGCCGGCTCAGATACGCAGTATTTT
13 - TRBJ2-7 TRBV29-1 many CSVDTGSSYEQYF TGCAGCGTTGACACGGGTAGCTCCTACGAGCAGTACTTC
16 TRBD1 TRBJ2-7 TRBV20-1 many CSARSWTGDPDYEQYF TGCAGTGCTAGATCCTGGACAGGGGACCCAGACTACGAGCAGTACTTC
13 - TRBJ1-2 TRBV14 - CASSPLEAFGYTF TGTGCCAGCAGCCCCTTAGAGGCGTTTGGCTACACCTTC
15 TRBD1 TRBJ1-4 TRBV6-5 many CASSYAGTGREKLFF TGTGCCAGCAGTTACGCCGGGACAGGTCGAGAAAAACTGTTTTTT
15 - TRBJ2-1 TRBV5-1 few CASSLEMGSYNEQFF TGCGCCAGCAGCTTGGAGATGGGATCCTACAATGAGCAGTTCTTC
15 TRBD2 TRBJ2-1 TRBV10-3 many CAIKRDPSSYNEQFF TGTGCCATTAAGCGGGACCCCAGCTCCTACAATGAGCAGTTCTTC
17 - TRBJ2-1 TRBV7-6 many CASSLPWGQAGGNEQFF TGTGCCAGCAGCTTACCCTGGGGCCAGGCCGGAGGAAATGAGCAGTTCTTC
14 - TRBJ1-5 TRBV27 many CASSLQGQNQPQHF TGTGCCAGCAGTCTACAGGGTCAAAATCAGCCCCAGCATTTT
16 - TRBJ2-1 TRBV7-9 - CASSPRTGALGNEQFF TGTGCCAGCAGCCCACGGACCGGGGCGTTGGGCAATGAGCAGTTCTTC
14 - TRBJ2-7 TRBV4-1 - CASSQEQWYYEQYF TGCGCCAGCAGCCAAGAACAGTGGTACTACGAGCAGTACTTC
14 - TRBJ1-5 TRBV19 - CASSIDFRNQPQHF TGTGCCAGTAGTATAGATTTCCGCAATCAGCCCCAGCATTTT
18 TRBD2 TRBJ2-1 TRBV9 - CASGIGTSGPSFYNEQFF TGTGCCAGCGGAATTGGGACTAGCGGGCCCAGCTTCTACAATGAGCAGTTCTTC
12 - TRBJ2-3 TRBV2 many CASSTGGGPQYF TGTGCCAGCAGCACCGGGGGAGGACCGCAGTATTTT
14 - TRBJ1-2 TRBV24-1 - CATSRGAANYGYTF TGTGCCACCAGTCGCGGGGCAGCTAACTATGGCTACACCTTC